This TCR beta chain was identified during a study of blood T cell repertoires in COVID-19. Germline loops: CDR1 SGHTA, CDR2 FQGNSA. Trimming took 7 bases from V and 7 from J, leaving 17 bases between them. CDR3 length: 14 amino acids. Living in 24 US areas, the participants were between roughly 18 and 90 years of age. In the study's own analysis: For nucleated cells, counts were estimated from reference gene primer amplification. Libraries were prepared by immunoSEQ multiplex PCR; TCRdb keeps only in-frame clonotypes and omits some of them. V and J calls and clone size come straight from that table; D and trimming were deduced from the DNA. The table includes some 270,000 clones, 80% to 95% detected once.

The V and J genes are TRBV7-2 and TRBJ2-4, with no clear D. The TCR originated in a man aged 35-49 years who had been exposed to COVID-19. Sequences were obtained from PBMCs or T cells enriched from blood (not recorded which). The DNA of the CDR3 is TGTGCCAGCACCCCCCTAGAACCCGGGAACATTCAGTACTTC. It encodes CASTPLEPGNIQYF.